The rows below give T cell receptor beta chains drawn from one sample of a study of CD8 T cells in Susac syndrome. TCRdb recomputed calls from the immunoSEQ multiplex PCR reads with MiXCR, one row per CDR3 protein. The sample lists 80,000 to 90,000 distinct CDR3 sequences; 85% to 95% were seen once. The material sequenced was CD8+ T cells from PBMCs. The receptors originated from a human donor with Susac syndrome. CDR3s include the opening cysteine and the closing phenylalanine or tryptophan. The order of the fields is V gene, D gene, clone size, J gene, CDR3 protein, CDR3 DNA. D genes are given only for firm matches. A row's size may be missing; if present it is once, few, many or a size class.

TRBV25-1	.	.	TRBJ2-7	CASSARQSHYEQYF	TGTGCCAGCAGTGCACGACAGTCTCACTACGAGCAGTACTTC
TRBV7-8	.	once	TRBJ2-3	CASSLASTSPATDTQYF	TGTGCCAGCAGCTTAGCCTCCACTAGTCCGGCCACAGATACGCAGTATTTT
TRBV7-9	.	once	TRBJ1-2	CASSLEWEDGYTF	TGTGCCAGCAGCTTAGAATGGGAGGATGGCTACACCTTC
TRBV20-1	TRBD1	.	TRBJ2-5	CSARDGTGVDGETQYF	TGCAGTGCTAGAGACGGGACAGGGGTGGACGGGGAGACCCAGTACTTC
TRBV29-1	.	.	TRBJ2-7	CGVRSPEGGGEQYF	TGCGGGGTGAGAAGTCCGGAGGGAGGGGGCGAGCAGTACTTC
TRBV4-1	TRBD2	.	TRBJ2-2	CASSQVLAGGSNTGELFF	TGCGCCAGCAGCCAAGTCCTAGCGGGAGGGTCGAACACCGGGGAGCTGTTTTTT
TRBV13	TRBD1	.	TRBJ2-7	CASSSTGELSYEQYF	TGTGCCAGCAGCTCCACAGGGGAACTGTCCTACGAGCAGTACTTC
TRBV29-1	.	.	TRBJ2-1	CSTESVGSTYNEQFF	TGCAGCACCGAGAGCGTGGGGTCTACCTACAATGAGCAGTTCTTC
TRBV28	.	.	TRBJ1-5	CASSPPLDQPQHF	TGTGCCAGCAGTCCCCCGTTAGATCAGCCCCAGCATTTT
TRBV4-1	.	.	TRBJ2-7	CASSQDPRYEQYF	TGCGCCAGCAGCCAAGATCCCAGATACGAGCAGTACTTC
TRBV19	.	.	TRBJ1-1	CASSMTASTEAFF	TGTGCCAGTAGTATGACTGCGTCGACTGAAGCTTTCTTT
TRBV12-3/TRBV12-4	.	few	TRBJ1-3	CASSPVSGNTIYF	TGTGCCAGCAGTCCCGTCTCCGGGAACACCATATATTTT
TRBV29-1	.	.	TRBJ2-5	CSTKGFGRETQYF	TGCAGCACCAAGGGGTTTGGGCGGGAGACCCAGTACTTC
TRBV20-1	TRBD2	.	TRBJ2-3	CSAWASGVVATQYF	TGCAGTGCCTGGGCTAGCGGGGTGGTGGCTACGCAGTATTTT
TRBV11-2	TRBD2	.	TRBJ2-1	CASSLTDSGRARDEQFF	TGTGCCAGCAGCTTAACAGATAGCGGGAGGGCCCGGGATGAGCAGTTCTTC
TRBV24-1	.	.	TRBJ2-3	CATSDSPDSGVYTQYF	TGTGCCACCAGTGATTCCCCGGACAGCGGGGTCTATACGCAGTATTTT
TRBV19	.	.	TRBJ1-5	CASKVRGNQPQHF	TGTGCCAGTAAGGTGAGGGGCAATCAGCCCCAGCATTTT
TRBV13	.	.	TRBJ1-2	CASSLGRTNYGYTF	TGTGCCAGCAGCCTGGGACGAACTAACTATGGCTACACCTTC
TRBV9	.	.	TRBJ2-2	CASSTPDTLNTGELFF	TGTGCCAGCAGCACCCCGGACACCTTGAACACCGGGGAGCTGTTTTTT
TRBV20-1	TRBD2	.	TRBJ2-7	CSAGDPEFTSGAGSYEQYF	TGCAGTGCTGGTGACCCGGAATTCACTAGCGGGGCCGGCTCCTACGAGCAGTACTTC
TRBV2	TRBD2	.	TRBJ2-1	CASKGTSGRPNEQFF	TGTGCCAGCAAAGGGACTAGCGGGAGACCCAATGAGCAGTTCTTC
TRBV5-5	.	.	TRBJ2-1	CASITAPRLSHPGDEQFF	TGTGCCAGCATCACGGCCCCCCGTCTATCCCACCCAGGGGATGAGCAGTTCTTC
TRBV13	.	.	TRBJ2-1	CASSLMTGINEQFF	TGTGCCAGCAGCCTCATGACAGGAATCAATGAGCAGTTCTTC
TRBV20-1	TRBD2	.	TRBJ2-7	CSAKGLADYEQYF	TGCAGTGCGAAGGGACTAGCAGACTACGAGCAGTACTTC
TRBV5-4	TRBD2	.	TRBJ2-5	CASSLTGTSGRETQYF	TGTGCCAGCAGCTTAACCGGGACTAGCGGAAGGGAGACCCAGTACTTC